This passage covers 18 T cell receptor beta chains from one sample sequenced in a study of T cells in Graves' hyperthyroidism and ophthalmopathy. RNA transcripts provided the source from which TCR beta CDR3 regions were amplified. First-round RT-PCR with HTBI primers amplified the TCR CDR3 region. TCRdb recomputed calls from the multiplex PCR reads with MiXCR, one row per CDR3 protein. The sample lists 300,000 to 400,000 distinct CDR3 sequences; approximately 22% were seen once. The specimen sequenced was blood. The receptors originated from a woman between 50 and 59 years old with Graves' hyperthyroidism.

This clonotype was found many times. The CDR3 protein is CASSVARGQGTSERQFF. The CDR3 coding sequence is TGTGCCAGCAGCGTAGCCAGGGGACAGGGGACTAGCGAGAGGCAGTTCTTC. V and J are TRBV9 and TRBJ2-1, with D perhaps matching TRBD1 or TRBD2 (10 bases each). Germline V gene lookup returns CDR1 SGDLS and CDR2 YYNGEE. V lost 0 bases, J lost 12 bases, and 25 bases lay in between. CDR3 length equals 17 residues.

In its sample, this clonotype was seen a few times. The CDR3 protein is CSAREAGLYSNQPQHF. In DNA form, the CDR3 reads TGCAGTGCTAGAGAGGCAGGGCTTTACAGCAATCAGCCCCAGCATTTT. The chain recombines TRBV20-1 with TRBJ1-5, with D possibly TRBD1 on 5 matching bases. Germline CDR1 and CDR2: DFQATT and SNEGSKA (reference sequence). This CDR3 comprises 16 residues. Trimming cost V 0 bases and J 1 base, with 13 bases left between them.

There are a few counts of this clonotype. The V call is TRBV7-2, the J call TRBJ2-2; possibly TRBD1 or TRBD2 for D (5 bases each). V was trimmed by 5 bases and J by 6 bases, leaving 22 bases between them. Looked up from germline, CDR1 is SGHTA and CDR2 is FQGNSA. The CDR3 runs 17 residues. This chain's CDR3 is CASSPGLRGRGPGELFF. In nucleotides, the CDR3 is TGTGCCAGCAGCCCAGGGCTCCGGGGCCGGGGTCCCGGGGAGCTGTTTTTT.

This rearrangement joins TRBV20-1 to TRBJ2-3; the D gene is possibly TRBD2 (5 bases). Trimming pared 7 bases from V and 0 bases from J, leaving 11 bases between. Germline CDR1 and CDR2: DFQATT and SNEGSKA (reference sequence). The CDR3 loop spans 13 amino acids. The chain's CDR3 is CSVSGTSTDTQYF. CDR3 in DNA: TGCAGTGTAAGCGGAACAAGCACAGATACGCAGTATTTT.

This clonotype was seen many times. The chain joins TRBV28 to TRBJ2-7, with unresolved D. Germline V lookup: CDR1 MDHEN, CDR2 SYDVKM. The CDR3 has 15 amino acids. V lost 2 bases, J lost 4 bases, and 15 bases lay in between. The CDR3 is CASSLRPVGEYEQYF. The CDR3 DNA is TGTGCCAGCAGTTTACGCCCTGTAGGCGAGTACGAGCAGTACTTC.

There are a few counts of this clonotype. This chain links TRBV6-1 with TRBJ1-3; D remains ambiguous. Germline assignment: CDR1 MNHNS and CDR2 SASEGT. V lost 3 bases, J lost 4 bases, and 1 base lay in between. This CDR3 has 11 residues. CDR3 sequence reads: CASSEGNTIYF. In DNA form, the CDR3 reads TGTGCCAGCAGTGAGGGAAACACCATATATTTT.

This clonotype was seen a handful of times. The genes are TRBV7-2 and TRBJ2-1, with 10 bases fitting TRBD1. This CDR3 is 15 amino acids long. The trim removed 8 bases at V and 3 bases at J, leaving 7 bases unmatched. Germline loops: CDR1 SGHTA, CDR2 FQGNSA. CDR3 sequence: CASELTGGGYNEQFF. In DNA form, the CDR3 reads TGTGCCAGCGAACTGACAGGGGGCGGCTACAATGAGCAGTTCTTC.

This clonotype was picked up many times. The chain employs TRBV10-3 and TRBJ2-5; perhaps TRBD2 as D (5 bases). Per the germline V gene, CDR1 is ENHRY and CDR2 is SYGVKD. Trimming took off 0 bases at V and 1 base at J, with 9 bases between the two ends. CDR3 length: 15 residues. This chain's CDR3 is CAISESTGFQETQYF. The DNA for the CDR3 is TGTGCCATCAGTGAGTCGACGGGATTCCAAGAGACCCAGTACTTC.

DNA of the CDR3: TGTGCCAGCAGTAAGGAATCCCTTAACTATGGCTACACCTTC. It yields the protein CASSKESLNYGYTF. V is TRBV7-9 and J is TRBJ1-2; no clear D gene. The CDR3 consists of 14 residues. The germline CDR1 and CDR2 sequences are SEHNR and FQNEAQ (reference sequence). Trimming shortened V by 6 bases and J by 1 base, and 12 bases separated the two germline ends.

This clonotype has only one observation. The chain couples TRBV3-1 to TRBJ2-7, with TRBD2 matching over 14 bases. This CDR3 is 14 amino acids long. The V and J ends lost 3 bases and 7 bases, in that order; junction bases with no gene match: 2. CDR1 LGHDT and CDR2 YNNKEL come from the germline V gene (reference sequence). CDR3 DNA: TGTGCCAGCAGCCAGGGACTAGCGGGGGTGGAGCAGTACTTC. Translation gives CASSQGLAGVEQYF.

Concerning this clonotype: This may be a read error, as it is one base from a much larger clone. This chain links TRBV6-1 with TRBJ1-1; D remains unclear. V was cut by 2 bases and J by 3 bases, with 16 bases left in between. The CDR3 contains 16 residues. Germline loops: CDR1 MNHNS, CDR2 SASEGT. The CDR3 DNA sequence: TGTGCCAGCAGTGAAAATAGGGTGAGGGCTGACACTGAAGCTTTCTTT. Its translation: CASSENRVRADTEAFF.

This clonotype came up many times. J is TRBJ2-4 and V is TRBV6-5, with D possibly matching TRBD2 (7 bases). The CDR3 length is 16 residues. V lost 2 bases to trimming and J lost 2 bases, with 13 bases between them. Germline V gene data show CDR1 as MNHEY and CDR2 as SVGAGI. In DNA, the CDR3 is TGTGCCAGCAGTTACCGGGGGGCTGGTACCAAAAACATTCAGTACTTC. It translates to CASSYRGAGTKNIQYF.

In its sample, this clonotype was seen many times. The chain is built from TRBV20-1 and TRBJ2-3; 12 bases fit TRBD2. This CDR3 comprises 15 residues. Germline V gives CDR1 DFQATT, CDR2 SNEGSKA (reference sequence). V shed 0 bases and J 5 bases; nucleotides not matched to a gene: 3. The CDR3 is CSARDQLAGGDTQYF. The CDR3 DNA reads TGCAGTGCTAGAGATCAACTAGCGGGAGGAGATACGCAGTATTTT.

In its sample, this clonotype was seen many times. J is TRBJ1-2 and V is TRBV28; D uncertain. The CDR3 is 12 residues long. Germline V gives CDR1 MDHEN, CDR2 SYDVKM. Trimming shortened V by 7 bases and J by 2 bases, and 8 bases separated the two germline ends. The CDR3 loop reads CASTGINYGYTF. The CDR3 DNA reads as TGTGCCAGCACGGGGATAAACTATGGCTACACCTTC.

This sequence joins TRBV19 and TRBJ2-5, with TRBD2 matching over 7 bases. Germline V CDR1 and CDR2: LNHDA, SQIVND (reference sequence). The CDR3 has 17 amino acids. The trim removed 4 bases at V and 3 bases at J, leaving 14 bases unmatched. The CDR3 region has the DNA TGTGCCAGTAGTACCCAGCGCCGGGACGCGGGAGAAGAGACCCAGTACTTC. It codes for CASSTQRRDAGEETQYF.

This clonotype was seen ten or more times. The chain combines TRBV12-3 or TRBV12-4 with TRBJ1-2; tentatively, D is TRBD1 (5 bases). This CDR3 contains 17 residues. The germline V and J ends were trimmed by 0 bases and 4 bases, with 18 bases remaining between them. CDR3 nucleotide sequence: TGTGCCAGCAGTTTAGCTCTTGGGAAGACCGGGGGCTATGGCTACACCTTC. Protein product: CASSLALGKTGGYGYTF.

The chain has TRBV10-2 and TRBJ2-7, with 8 positions matching TRBD2. Germline loops: CDR1 WSHSY, CDR2 SAAADI. With 2 bases clipped from V and 2 bases from J, the junction kept 5 bases outside the gene matches. This CDR3 region has 15 residues. The CDR3 DNA reads TGCGCCAGCAGTGAGGAGGGTAGCGGGGCCTACGAGCAGTACTTC. The encoded protein is CASSEEGSGAYEQYF.

This clonotype was observed a few times. V gene TRBV6-1 combines with J gene TRBJ1-2; 9 nucleotides align to TRBD1. Germline CDR1 reads MNHNS; CDR2 reads SASEGT. This CDR3 has 14 residues. The V and J ends lost 6 bases and 4 bases, in that order; junction bases with no gene match: 6. CDR3 protein: CASRETGGGYGYTF. CDR3 in DNA: TGTGCCAGCAGGGAGACAGGGGGTGGCTATGGCTACACCTTC.